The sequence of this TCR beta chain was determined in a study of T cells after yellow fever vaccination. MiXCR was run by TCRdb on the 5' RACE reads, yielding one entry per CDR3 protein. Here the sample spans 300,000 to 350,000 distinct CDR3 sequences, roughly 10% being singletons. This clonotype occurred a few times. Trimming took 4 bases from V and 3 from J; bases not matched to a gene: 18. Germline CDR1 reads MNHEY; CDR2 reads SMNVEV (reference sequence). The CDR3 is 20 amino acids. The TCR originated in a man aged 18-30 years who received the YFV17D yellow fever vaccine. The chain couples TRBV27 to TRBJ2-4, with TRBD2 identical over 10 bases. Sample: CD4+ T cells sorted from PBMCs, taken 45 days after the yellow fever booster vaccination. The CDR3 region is CASSSRGERGGRAGKNIQYF. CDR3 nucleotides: TGTGCCAGCAGTTCCCGTGGAGAGCGGGGGGGCCGTGCGGGCAAAAACATTCAGTACTTC.